The clone carrying this TCR beta chain is medium-sized in the sample. Its antigen remains unidentified. These data come from a study of HIV-infected patients and healthy controls. Study in general: In 14 of 16 patients, CD4 counts climbed slightly after three months but remained subnormal.

Roughly three months, about 14 weeks, into antiretroviral therapy, follow-up blood was collected. Whole blood was used without fractionation, so all unsorted peripheral T cells were included. Peripheral blood, 2.5 ml, was drawn for RNA extraction. Alpha and beta constant-region primers primed reverse transcription of 500 to 550 ng RNA. Using multiplexing indices, alpha and beta chain libraries were generated apart by chain-specific third strand synthesis. A 5' RACE adapter with a random hexamer and the SP2 primer site was joined to cDNA. From the 5' RACE reads, TCRdb called clonotypes with MiXCR, one entry per CDR3 protein. The sample has under 6,000 distinct CDR3 sequences; 8.5% to 10% are singletons. Overall study results and limits: HIV-infected repertoires had significantly higher mean Gini indices than controls, possibly reflecting oligoclonality.

Trimming removed 5 bases from V and 4 bases from J; junction bases left unmatched: 12. The CDR3 is 16 amino acids. The germline V gene encodes CDR1 SEHNR and CDR2 FQNEAQ (reference sequence). The chain recombines TRBV7-9 with TRBJ1-1; 8 nucleotides agree with TRBD1. Material: blood, obtained during antiretroviral therapy. The clonotype originates from an adult with HIV infection. CDR3 in amino acids: CASSRGQGIEGTEAFF. The DNA for the CDR3 is TGTGCCAGCAGCAGAGGACAGGGAATCGAGGGCACTGAAGCTTTCTTT.